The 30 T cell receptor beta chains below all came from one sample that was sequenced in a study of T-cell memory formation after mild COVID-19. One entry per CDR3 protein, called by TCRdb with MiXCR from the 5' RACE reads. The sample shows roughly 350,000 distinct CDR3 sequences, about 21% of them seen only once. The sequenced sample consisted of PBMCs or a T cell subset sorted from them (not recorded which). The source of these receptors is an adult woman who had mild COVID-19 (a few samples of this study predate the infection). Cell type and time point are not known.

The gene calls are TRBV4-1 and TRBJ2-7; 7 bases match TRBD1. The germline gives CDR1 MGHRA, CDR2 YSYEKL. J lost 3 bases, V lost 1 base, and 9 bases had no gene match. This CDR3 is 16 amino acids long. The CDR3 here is CASSQGSTGAFYEQYF. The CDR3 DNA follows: TGCGCCAGCAGCCAAGGATCCACAGGGGCATTCTACGAGCAGTACTTC.

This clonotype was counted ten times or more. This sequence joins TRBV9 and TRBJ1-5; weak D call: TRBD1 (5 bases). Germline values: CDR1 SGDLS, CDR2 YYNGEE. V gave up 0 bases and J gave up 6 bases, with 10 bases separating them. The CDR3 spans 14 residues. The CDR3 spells CASSVDGAGQPQHF. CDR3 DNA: TGTGCCAGCAGCGTAGACGGGGCGGGTCAGCCCCAGCATTTT.

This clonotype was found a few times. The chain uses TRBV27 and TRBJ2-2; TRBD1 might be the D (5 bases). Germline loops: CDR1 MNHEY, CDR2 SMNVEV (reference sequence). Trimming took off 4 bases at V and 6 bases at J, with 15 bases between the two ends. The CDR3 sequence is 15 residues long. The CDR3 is CASSSRYQGAGELFF. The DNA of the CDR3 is TGTGCCAGCAGTTCCCGGTATCAGGGTGCCGGGGAGCTGTTTTTT.

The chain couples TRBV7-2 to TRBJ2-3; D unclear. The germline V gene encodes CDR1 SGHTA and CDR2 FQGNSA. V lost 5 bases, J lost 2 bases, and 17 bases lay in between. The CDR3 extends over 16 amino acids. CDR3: CASSTTSTTTTDTQYF. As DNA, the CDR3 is TGTGCCAGCAGCACGACCAGTACAACTACCACAGATACGCAGTATTTT.

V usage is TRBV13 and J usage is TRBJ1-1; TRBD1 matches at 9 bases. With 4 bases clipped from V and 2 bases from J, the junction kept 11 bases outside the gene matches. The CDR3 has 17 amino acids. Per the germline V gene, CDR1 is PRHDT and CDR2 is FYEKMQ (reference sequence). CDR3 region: CASSSPRDRAINTEAFF. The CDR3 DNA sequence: TGTGCCAGCAGCTCACCCCGGGACAGGGCTATCAACACTGAAGCTTTCTTT.

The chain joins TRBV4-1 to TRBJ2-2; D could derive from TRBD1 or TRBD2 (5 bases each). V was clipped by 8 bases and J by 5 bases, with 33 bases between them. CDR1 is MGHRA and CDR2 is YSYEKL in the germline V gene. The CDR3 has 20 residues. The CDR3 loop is CASRKWITGTSLLGTGELFF. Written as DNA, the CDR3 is TGCGCCAGCCGTAAATGGATAACCGGGACCTCGTTGTTGGGGACCGGGGAGCTGTTTTTT.

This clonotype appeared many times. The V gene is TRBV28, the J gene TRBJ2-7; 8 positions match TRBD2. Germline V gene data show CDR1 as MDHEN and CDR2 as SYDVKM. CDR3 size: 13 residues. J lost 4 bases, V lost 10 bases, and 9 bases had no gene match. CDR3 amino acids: CATEAGDGYEQYF. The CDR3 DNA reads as TGTGCCACCGAAGCGGGGGACGGTTACGAGCAGTACTTC.

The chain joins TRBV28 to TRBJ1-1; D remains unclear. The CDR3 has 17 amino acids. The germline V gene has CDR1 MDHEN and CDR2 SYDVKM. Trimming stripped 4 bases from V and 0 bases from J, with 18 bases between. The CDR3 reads CASSWSFSTGLNTEAFF. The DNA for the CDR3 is TGTGCCAGCAGTTGGTCTTTTTCCACCGGTCTGAACACTGAAGCTTTCTTT.

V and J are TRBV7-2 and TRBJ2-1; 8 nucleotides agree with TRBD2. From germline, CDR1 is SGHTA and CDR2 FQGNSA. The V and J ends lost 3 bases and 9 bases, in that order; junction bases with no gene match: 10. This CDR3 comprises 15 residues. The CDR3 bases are TGTGCCAGCAGCTTTTCGGGAGGGACGGGCGGTGAGCAGTTCTTC. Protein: CASSFSGGTGGEQFF. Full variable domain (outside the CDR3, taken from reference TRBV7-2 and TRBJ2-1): GAGVSQSPSNKVTEKGKDVELRCDPISGHTALYWYRQSLGQGLEFLIYFQGNSAPDKSGLPSDRFSAERTGGSVSTLTIQRTQQEDSAVYLCASSFSGGTGGEQFFGPGTRLTVL.

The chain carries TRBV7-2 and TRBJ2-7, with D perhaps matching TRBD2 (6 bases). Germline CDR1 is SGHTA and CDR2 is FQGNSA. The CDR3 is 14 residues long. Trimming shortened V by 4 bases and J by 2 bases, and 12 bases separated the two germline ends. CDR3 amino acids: CASSSSVAPYEQYF. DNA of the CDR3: TGTGCCAGCAGCTCTAGCGTGGCCCCCTACGAGCAGTACTTC.

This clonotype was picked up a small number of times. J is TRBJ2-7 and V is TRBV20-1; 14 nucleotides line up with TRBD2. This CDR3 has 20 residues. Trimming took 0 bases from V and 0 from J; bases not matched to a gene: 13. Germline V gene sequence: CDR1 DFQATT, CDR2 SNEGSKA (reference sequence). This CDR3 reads CSARDSNSGLAGDLSYEQYF. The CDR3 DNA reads TGCAGTGCTAGAGATTCAAACTCGGGACTAGCGGGGGATCTCTCCTACGAGCAGTACTTC.

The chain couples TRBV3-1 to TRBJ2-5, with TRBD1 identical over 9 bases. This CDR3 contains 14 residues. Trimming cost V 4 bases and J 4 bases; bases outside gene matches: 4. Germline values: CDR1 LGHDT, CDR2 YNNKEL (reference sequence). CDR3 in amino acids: CASSRQGGGETQYF. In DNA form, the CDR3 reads TGTGCCAGCAGCCGACAGGGGGGTGGAGAGACCCAGTACTTC.

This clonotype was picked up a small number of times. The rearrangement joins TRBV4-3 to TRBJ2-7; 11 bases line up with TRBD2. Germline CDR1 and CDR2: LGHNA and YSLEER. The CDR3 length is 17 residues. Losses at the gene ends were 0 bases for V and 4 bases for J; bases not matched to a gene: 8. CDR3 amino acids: CASSQDIGGLAAYEQYF. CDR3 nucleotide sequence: TGCGCCAGCAGCCAAGATATTGGGGGACTAGCGGCGTACGAGCAGTACTTC.

The CDR3 DNA reads TGTGCCTGGAGGACCCGGGACAGGGGAACAAATTCACCCCTCCACTTT. This gives the protein CAWRTRDRGTNSPLHF. This chain joins TRBV30 and TRBJ1-6, with 10 bases aligning to TRBD1. Germline trimming cut 3 bases from V and 7 bases from J; bases unmatched to any gene: 9. The CDR3 has 16 residues. CDR1 GTSNPN and CDR2 SVGIG come from the germline V gene (reference sequence).

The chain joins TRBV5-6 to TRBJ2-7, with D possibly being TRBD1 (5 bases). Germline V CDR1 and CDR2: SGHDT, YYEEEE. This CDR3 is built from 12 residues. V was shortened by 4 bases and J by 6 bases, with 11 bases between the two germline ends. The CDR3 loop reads CASSDSGIEQYF. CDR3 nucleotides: TGTGCCAGCAGCGATTCAGGGATCGAGCAGTACTTC.

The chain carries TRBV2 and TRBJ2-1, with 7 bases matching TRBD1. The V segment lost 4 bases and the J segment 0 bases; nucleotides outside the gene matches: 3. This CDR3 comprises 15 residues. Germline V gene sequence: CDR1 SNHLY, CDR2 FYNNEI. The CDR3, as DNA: TGTGCCAGCAGTGGGGGACAGAACTCCTACAATGAGCAGTTCTTC. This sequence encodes CASSGGQNSYNEQFF.

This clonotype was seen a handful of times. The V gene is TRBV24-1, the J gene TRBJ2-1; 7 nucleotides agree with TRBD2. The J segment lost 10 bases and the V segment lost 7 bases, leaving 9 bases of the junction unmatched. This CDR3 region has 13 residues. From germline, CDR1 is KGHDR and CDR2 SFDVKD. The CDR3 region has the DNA TGTGCCACCAGCCACCCTCTAGCGGCAGAGCAGTTCTTC. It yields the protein CATSHPLAAEQFF.

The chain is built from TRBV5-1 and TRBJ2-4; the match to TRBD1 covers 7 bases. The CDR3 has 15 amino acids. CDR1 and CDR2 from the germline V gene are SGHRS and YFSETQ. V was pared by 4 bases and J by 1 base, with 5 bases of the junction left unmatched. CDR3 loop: CASSVLGQAKNIQYF. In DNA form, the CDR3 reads TGCGCCAGCAGCGTACTGGGACAGGCCAAAAACATTCAGTACTTC.

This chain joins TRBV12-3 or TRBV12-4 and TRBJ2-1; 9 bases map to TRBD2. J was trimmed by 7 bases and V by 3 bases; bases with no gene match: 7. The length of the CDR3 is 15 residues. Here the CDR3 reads CASSFVGGGANEQFF. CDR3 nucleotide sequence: TGTGCCAGCAGTTTTGTGGGCGGGGGGGCAAATGAGCAGTTCTTC.

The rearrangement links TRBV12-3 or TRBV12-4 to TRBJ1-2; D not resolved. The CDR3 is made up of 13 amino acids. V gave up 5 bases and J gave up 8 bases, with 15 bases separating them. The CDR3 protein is CASSPDGGFGYTF. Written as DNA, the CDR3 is TGTGCCAGCAGTCCGGACGGTGGGTTCGGCTACACCTTC.

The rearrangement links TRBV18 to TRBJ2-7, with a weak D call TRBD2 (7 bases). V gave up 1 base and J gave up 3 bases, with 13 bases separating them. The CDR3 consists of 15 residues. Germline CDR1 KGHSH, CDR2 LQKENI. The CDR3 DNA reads TGTGCCAGCTCACCACAAGGGGGGGAGGTCTACGAGCAGTACTTC. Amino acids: CASSPQGGEVYEQYF.

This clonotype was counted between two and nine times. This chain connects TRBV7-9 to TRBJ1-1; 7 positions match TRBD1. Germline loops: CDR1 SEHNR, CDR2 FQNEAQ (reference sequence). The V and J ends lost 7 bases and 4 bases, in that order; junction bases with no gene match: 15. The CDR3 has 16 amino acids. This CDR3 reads CASTPRKGPGGTEAFF. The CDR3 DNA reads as TGTGCCAGCACCCCCCGGAAAGGGCCAGGGGGCACTGAAGCTTTCTTT.

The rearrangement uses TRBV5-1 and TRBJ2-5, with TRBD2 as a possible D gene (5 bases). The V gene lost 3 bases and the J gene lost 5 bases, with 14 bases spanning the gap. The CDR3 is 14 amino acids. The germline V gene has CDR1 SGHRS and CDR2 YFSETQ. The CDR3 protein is CASSSTTHWETQYF. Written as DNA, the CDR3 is TGCGCCAGCAGCTCGACTACTCACTGGGAGACCCAGTACTTC.

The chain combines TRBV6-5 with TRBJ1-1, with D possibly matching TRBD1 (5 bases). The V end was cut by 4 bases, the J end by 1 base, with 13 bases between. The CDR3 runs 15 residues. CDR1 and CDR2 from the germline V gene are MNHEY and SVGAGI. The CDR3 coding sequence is TGTGCCAGCAGTTCCCTAGGGGCTGGGAACACTGAAGCTTTCTTT. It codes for CASSSLGAGNTEAFF.

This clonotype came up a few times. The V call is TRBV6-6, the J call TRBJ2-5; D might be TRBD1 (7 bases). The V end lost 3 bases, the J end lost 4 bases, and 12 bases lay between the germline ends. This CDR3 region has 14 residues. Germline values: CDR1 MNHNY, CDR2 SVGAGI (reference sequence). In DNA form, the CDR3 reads TGTGCCAGCAGTTATGGGCAGGGGGGAGAGACCCAGTACTTC. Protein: CASSYGQGGETQYF.

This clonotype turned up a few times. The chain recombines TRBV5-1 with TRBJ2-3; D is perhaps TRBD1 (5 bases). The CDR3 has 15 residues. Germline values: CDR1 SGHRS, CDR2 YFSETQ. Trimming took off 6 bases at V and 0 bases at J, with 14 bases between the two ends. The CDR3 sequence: CASTPDTTSTDTQYF. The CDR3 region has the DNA TGCGCCAGCACCCCGGACACCACTAGCACAGATACGCAGTATTTT.

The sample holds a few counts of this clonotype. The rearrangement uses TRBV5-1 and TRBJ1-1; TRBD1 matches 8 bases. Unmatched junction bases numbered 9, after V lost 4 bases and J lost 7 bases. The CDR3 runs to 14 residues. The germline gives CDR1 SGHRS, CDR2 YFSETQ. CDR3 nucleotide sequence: TGCGCCAGCAGCACTGACAGGGGACGGGGTGAAGCTTTCTTT. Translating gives CASSTDRGRGEAFF.

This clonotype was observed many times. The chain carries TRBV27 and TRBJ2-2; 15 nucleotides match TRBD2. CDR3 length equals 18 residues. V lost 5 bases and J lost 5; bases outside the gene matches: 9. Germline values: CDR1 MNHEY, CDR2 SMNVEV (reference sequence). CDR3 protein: CASSMPGLAGGGTGELFF. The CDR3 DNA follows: TGTGCCAGCAGTATGCCGGGACTAGCGGGAGGAGGGACCGGGGAGCTGTTTTTT.

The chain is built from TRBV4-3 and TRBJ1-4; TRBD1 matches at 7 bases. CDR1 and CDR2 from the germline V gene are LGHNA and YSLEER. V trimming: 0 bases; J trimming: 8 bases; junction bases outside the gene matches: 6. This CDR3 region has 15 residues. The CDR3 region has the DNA TGCGCCAGCAGCCAAGATGGGGAAGGGGGCGAAAAACTGTTTTTT. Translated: CASSQDGEGGEKLFF.

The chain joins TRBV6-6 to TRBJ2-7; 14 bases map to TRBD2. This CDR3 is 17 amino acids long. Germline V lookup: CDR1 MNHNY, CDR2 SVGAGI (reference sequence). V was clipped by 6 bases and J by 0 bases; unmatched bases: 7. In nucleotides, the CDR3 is TGTGCCAGCAGAAAACGAGGGACTAGCGGGAGCTCCTACGAGCAGTACTTC. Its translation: CASRKRGTSGSSYEQYF.